These 16 T cell receptor beta chains share one sample of origin, sequenced in a study of human thymus T cells. This table comes from immunoSEQ multiplex PCR, and its TCRdb copy is limited to in-frame clones, with some not included. Of about 78,000 clones in the sample, roughly 96% were seen once. Resections removed during corrective heart surgery provided the thymus tissue used. Sequencing was done on a sample of thymus tissue. Receptors originate from a boy younger than two with a congenital heart defect but otherwise immunologically healthy.

The rearrangement uses TRBV27 and TRBJ2-3; D gene ambiguous. The CDR3 loop spans 15 amino acids. Germline CDR1 reads MNHEY; CDR2 reads SMNVEV (reference sequence). With 2 bases removed from V and 6 bases from J, the gap between germline ends came to 15 bases. The chain's CDR3 is CASSLGRAYGDTQYF. The DNA for the CDR3 is TGTGCCAGCAGTTTAGGAAGGGCTTATGGGGATACGCAGTATTTT.

This clone was picked up one time. Here the CDR3 reads CASSPTIRQLMNTEAFF. CDR3 nucleotides: TGCGCCAGCAGCCCCACCATCAGACAGCTGATGAACACTGAAGCTTTCTTT. This rearrangement joins TRBV4-1 to TRBJ1-1, with TRBD1 as a possible D gene (5 bases). With 4 bases removed from V and 0 bases from J, the gap between germline ends came to 18 bases. The CDR3 contains 17 residues. CDR1 is MGHRA and CDR2 is YSYEKL in the germline V gene.

V usage is TRBV4-3 and J usage is TRBJ2-7; 11 bases are shared with TRBD1. This CDR3 comprises 15 residues. CDR1 and CDR2 from the germline V gene are LGHNA and YSLEER. The J segment lost 7 bases and the V segment lost 4 bases, leaving 9 bases of the junction unmatched. The CDR3 nucleotides read TGCGCCAGCAGCCCCCAGGACAGGGGGCAATGGGAGCAGTACTTC. Its protein is CASSPQDRGQWEQYF.

This chain uses TRBV7-2 with TRBJ1-1; D is unclear. V lost 2 bases to trimming and J lost 6 bases, with 10 bases between them. Germline CDR1 SGHTA, CDR2 FQGNSA. The CDR3 consists of 13 residues. CDR3 sequence: CASSLWKRPEAFF. DNA of the CDR3: TGTGCCAGCAGCTTATGGAAACGCCCTGAAGCTTTCTTT.

The rearrangement uses TRBV15 and TRBJ2-5, with a tentative D call TRBD1 (6 bases). Trimming left V 1 base short and J 5 bases short, with 11 bases between. Germline assignment: CDR1 LNHNV and CDR2 YYDKDF (reference sequence). CDR3 size: 14 residues. This chain's CDR3 is CATSRGGRGETQYF. CDR3 nucleotide sequence: TGTGCCACCAGCAGAGGGGGCAGGGGTGAGACCCAGTACTTC.

The chain carries TRBV9 and TRBJ2-5; TRBD2 might be the D (6 bases). CDR1 is SGDLS and CDR2 is YYNGEE in the germline V gene. This CDR3 is built from 14 residues. Trimming removed 4 bases from V and 7 bases from J, with 17 bases in between. Here the CDR3 reads CASSHTGSGGTQYF. The CDR3 DNA reads TGTGCCAGCAGCCACACGGGCTCCGGGGGGACCCAGTACTTC.

This chain connects TRBV10-3 to TRBJ1-2; no reliable D call. Germline-derived CDR1 and CDR2 are ENHRY and SYGVKD. The CDR3 has 14 amino acids. V dropped 6 bases and J dropped 0 bases, with 11 bases sitting between them. CDR3 residues: CAIRWEDPNYGYTF. CDR3 in DNA: TGTGCCATCAGGTGGGAGGATCCTAACTATGGCTACACCTTC.

The chain couples TRBV4-2 to TRBJ2-7; D could derive from TRBD1 or TRBD2 (5 bases each). Per germline, CDR1 LGHNA and CDR2 YNFKEQ. Trimming took off 10 bases at V and 4 bases at J, with 20 bases between the two ends. The CDR3 consists of 14 residues. The CDR3 loop reads CATSPGGPAYEQYF. As DNA, the CDR3 is TGTGCCACCTCCCCTGGGGGACCCGCGTACGAGCAGTACTTC.

The chain is built from TRBV28 and TRBJ1-2; D unclear. The V end was cut by 4 bases, the J end by 4 bases, with 34 bases between. CDR1 is MDHEN, CDR2 SYDVKM, per germline. The CDR3 loop spans 21 amino acids. CDR3 protein: CASSSAELKAGFRIPTYGYTF. Written as DNA, the CDR3 is TGTGCCAGCAGTTCCGCGGAGTTAAAGGCGGGGTTTAGGATCCCCACCTATGGCTACACCTTC.

The V and J genes are TRBV2 and TRBJ2-3, with D maybe TRBD1 (8 bases). Trimming left V 7 bases short and J 3 bases short, with 20 bases between. The germline V gene encodes CDR1 SNHLY and CDR2 FYNNEI. This CDR3 is 16 amino acids long. CDR3 DNA sequence: TGTGCCAGCACCATTCCACAGGGGGGGAGAACAGATACGCAGTATTTT. Protein: CASTIPQGGRTDTQYF.

The chain employs TRBV9 and TRBJ1-1; D gene uncertain. The germline gives CDR1 SGDLS, CDR2 YYNGEE. This CDR3 contains 14 residues. The V gene lost 0 bases and the J gene lost 2 bases, with 8 bases spanning the gap. The CDR3 sequence: CASSVGTENTEAFF. The DNA for the CDR3 is TGTGCCAGCAGCGTAGGGACGGAAAACACTGAAGCTTTCTTT.

This chain connects TRBV19 to TRBJ1-5; 10 bases are a match to TRBD1. The germline V gene encodes CDR1 LNHDA and CDR2 SQIVND (reference sequence). The CDR3 contains 17 residues. Trimming at V came to 5 bases and at J to 2 bases, leaving 9 bases not matched to a gene. CDR3 sequence (DNA): TGTGCCAGTAGTCCACGGCGAGGGACAGGGGGCAATCAGCCCCAGCATTTT. Its translation: CASSPRRGTGGNQPQHF.

The rearrangement joins TRBV7-6 to TRBJ2-1; D unresolved. The CDR3 sequence is 14 residues long. CDR1 is SGHVS and CDR2 is FNYEAQ in the germline V gene. V dropped 1 base and J dropped 6 bases, with 10 bases sitting between them. CDR3: CASSLVGPVNEQFF. In nucleotides, the CDR3 is TGTGCCAGCAGCTTAGTAGGGCCAGTCAATGAGCAGTTCTTC.

J is TRBJ1-4 and V is TRBV5-6; no clear D gene. Germline CDR1 reads SGHDT; CDR2 reads YYEEEE. Trimming removed 1 base from V and 9 bases from J, with 22 bases in between. The CDR3 runs 17 residues. The CDR3 DNA is TGTGCCAGCAGCTTGTTATTTCACGGCAGCCTTAGCCAAAAACTGTTTTTT. This gives the protein CASSLLFHGSLSQKLFF.

This rearrangement joins TRBV29-1 to TRBJ2-1; 7 bases map to TRBD1. Germline CDR1 is SQVTM and CDR2 is ANQGSEA. The CDR3 loop spans 15 amino acids. With 7 bases clipped from V and 4 bases from J, the junction kept 13 bases outside the gene matches. The CDR3 DNA is TGCAGCGCCGCCGTCCCCACAGGGGTTTACAATGAGCAGTTCTTC. This translates into CSAAVPTGVYNEQFF.

The chain couples TRBV6-1 to TRBJ1-1, with a weak D call TRBD1 (5 bases). Germline-derived CDR1 and CDR2 are MNHNS and SASEGT. The CDR3 runs 13 residues. Trimming cost V 7 bases and J 2 bases, with 11 bases left between them. The CDR3 sequence: CASNYRSNTEAFF. The CDR3 bases are TGTGCCAGCAATTACAGGAGTAACACTGAAGCTTTCTTT.